The present T cell receptor (beta chain) was sequenced within a study of lymphopenia after photon versus proton radiotherapy. Notes on this clone: Its antigen is not identified.

V shed 6 bases and J 3 bases; nucleotides not matched to a gene: 8. CDR1 and CDR2 (germline): SQVTM, ANQGSEA. The CDR3 has 13 residues. Study-wide results and caveats: A bigger post-nadir fall in TCR diversity correlated inversely with survival time in deceased patients. Proton therapy kept repertoires fairly stable, unlike photons, which gained effector/memory cells.

The method was immunoSEQ multiplex PCR; TCRdb's version includes in-frame clones alone and lacks a portion of them. The sample comprises 150,000 to 200,000 clones, 88% of which are singletons, and roughly 4.7% rests with the top ten. The chain couples TRBV29-1 to TRBJ2-7; TRBD1 agrees at 7 bases. Sequencing used peripheral blood, obtained from a patient treated with photon-based radiotherapy. The sequence was obtained from a man aged 45-65 years with gastric cancer. The CDR3 region has the DNA TGCAGCGTCGAGGGACAGTCCCTCTACGAGCAGTACTTC. This codes for CSVEGQSLYEQYF.